Following are 21 T cell receptor beta chains from one sample sequenced in a study of human T cells and chemical hapten exposure. TCRdb re-called the RACE reads with MiXCR, one entry per CDR3 protein. The repertoire holds under 100,000 distinct CDR3 sequences, with approximately 10% as singletons. The time point here: patch test 3, about 24 weeks after DPC sensitization. Treatment in this sample: therapeutic diphenylcyclopropenone sensitization with weekly scalp DPC. The sample consisted of whole blood, taken in connection with sensitization to the hapten diphenylcyclopropenone (DPC). The receptor source for this set is a woman aged 50 to 60 with alopecia areata. Some clones in this sample may be carry-over from other donors' samples.

This chain joins TRBV27 and TRBJ2-3; D possibly matches TRBD1 or TRBD2 (6 bases each). The CDR3 covers 16 residues. Germline V gives CDR1 MNHEY, CDR2 SMNVEV (reference sequence). The V gene lost 6 bases and the J gene lost 2 bases, with 18 bases spanning the gap. The CDR3 protein is CASRGGRGQHTDTQYF. The CDR3 DNA sequence: TGTGCCAGCAGGGGGGGAAGGGGACAACACACAGATACGCAGTATTTT.

This clonotype was observed a handful of times. CDR3: CASSPRQGENQPQHF. The CDR3 DNA is TGTGCCAGCTCACCACGGCAGGGGGAAAATCAGCCCCAGCATTTT. This chain connects TRBV18 to TRBJ1-5, with TRBD1 matching 7 bases. The CDR3 has 15 residues. Per germline, CDR1 KGHSH and CDR2 LQKENI. V shed 1 base and J 4 bases; nucleotides not matched to a gene: 4.

Note on this clonotype: A much larger clone differs from this one at a single base, so this may be a read error. The V gene is TRBV19, the J gene TRBJ1-5; TRBD1 matches 8 bases. The germline V gene has CDR1 LNHDA and CDR2 SQIVND (reference sequence). This CDR3 spans 13 amino acids. The CDR3 loop is CAGRGQVNQPQHF. CDR3 sequence (DNA): TGTGCCGGTAGGGGACAGGTCAATCAGCCCCAGCATTTT.

This clonotype appeared many times. The chain combines TRBV6-5 with TRBJ1-5; weak D call: TRBD1 (5 bases). This CDR3 contains 14 residues. Germline V gives CDR1 MNHEY, CDR2 SVGAGI. Deletions cut 0 bases from V and 7 bases from J, with 10 bases between. The CDR3 region is CASSYSQGSQPQHF. In DNA, the CDR3 is TGTGCCAGCAGTTACTCTCAGGGAAGCCAGCCCCAGCATTTT.

This clonotype has a handful of counts. This chain links TRBV12-3 or TRBV12-4 with TRBJ2-3; unclear D gene. V gave up 7 bases and J gave up 3 bases, with 5 bases separating them. The length of the CDR3 is 11 residues. The CDR3 spells CASMQTDTQYF. CDR3 sequence (DNA): TGTGCCAGCATGCAAACAGATACGCAGTATTTT.

This clonotype was seen a few times. The chain couples TRBV29-1 to TRBJ2-7; 9 bases agree with TRBD2. The germline gives CDR1 SQVTM, CDR2 ANQGSEA. Germline trimming cut 5 bases from V and 2 bases from J; bases unmatched to any gene: 10. The CDR3 is 15 residues long. CDR3 amino acids: CSVTSGPLQTYEQYF. For the CDR3, the DNA is TGCAGCGTTACTAGCGGGCCCTTACAAACCTACGAGCAGTACTTC.

This clonotype appeared many times. The chain links TRBV24-1 to TRBJ2-2; possible D gene TRBD2, 6 bases. The germline CDR1 and CDR2 sequences are KGHDR and SFDVKD. With 5 bases removed from V and 0 bases from J, the gap between germline ends came to 12 bases. This CDR3 spans 16 amino acids. The CDR3 here is CATSGWGVTNTGELFF. Here the CDR3 DNA reads TGTGCCACCAGTGGGTGGGGGGTAACGAACACCGGGGAGCTGTTTTTT.

The rearrangement uses TRBV7-9 and TRBJ2-5, with no clear D. Trimming removed 5 bases from V and 1 base from J, with 14 bases in between. The CDR3 extends over 15 amino acids. Germline V lookup: CDR1 SEHNR, CDR2 FQNEAQ (reference sequence). CDR3 sequence reads: CASSPPLGTQETQYF. CDR3 nucleotide sequence: TGTGCCAGCAGCCCCCCCCTAGGTACCCAAGAGACCCAGTACTTC. Supplemented by reference TRBV7-9 and TRBJ2-5, the full variable domain reads DTGVSQNPRHKITKRGQNVTFRCDPISEHNRLYWYRQTLGQGPEFLTYFQNEAQLEKSRLLSDRFSAERPKGSFSTLEIQRTEQGDSAMYLCASSPPLGTQETQYFGPGTRLLVL.

Only a few counts were recorded for this clonotype. A junction end diverges from the germline sequence, so it may reflect a read error. The chain recombines TRBV6-5 with TRBJ2-7; 10 bases align to TRBD2. The germline CDR1 and CDR2 sequences are MNHEY and SVGAGI. The CDR3 is 15 amino acids. In DNA form, the CDR3 reads TGTGCCAACAGTTACGCTAGCGGGAGCCTGTACGAGCAGTACTTC. As protein: CANSYASGSLYEQYF.

This rearrangement joins TRBV7-8 to TRBJ2-1; TRBD2 is a possible D gene (6 bases). The germline gives CDR1 SGHVS, CDR2 FQNEAQ. The CDR3 is made up of 18 amino acids. The ends were cut back, 0 bases at V and 0 bases at J, with 15 bases in the middle. CDR3 residues: CASSLAARLASSYNEQFF. The CDR3 DNA is TGTGCCAGCAGCTTAGCGGCGAGGCTAGCGAGCTCCTACAATGAGCAGTTCTTC.

This sequence joins TRBV29-1 and TRBJ2-3, with 9 bases that match TRBD2. V lost 0 bases, J lost 9 bases, and 7 bases stayed unmatched. Germline CDR1 reads SQVTM; CDR2 reads ANQGSEA. This CDR3 is 14 amino acids long. This CDR3 reads CSVEEPASGKTQYF. CDR3 bases: TGCAGCGTTGAAGAGCCGGCTAGCGGGAAGACGCAGTATTTT.

This clonotype was detected a few times. The J gene is TRBJ1-4, the V gene TRBV19; maybe TRBD1 (6 bases). The germline V and J ends were trimmed by 5 bases and 3 bases, with 13 bases remaining between them. The CDR3 has 15 residues. CDR1 is LNHDA, CDR2 SQIVND, per germline (reference sequence). CDR3 protein: CASSEGDHSNEKLFF. The CDR3 nucleotides are TGTGCCAGTAGTGAGGGGGATCACTCTAATGAAAAACTGTTTTTT. The whole variable domain, remainder taken from reference TRBV19 and TRBJ1-4, is DGGITQSPKYLFRKEGQNVTLSCEQNLNHDAMYWYRQDPGQGLRLIYYSQIVNDFQKGDIAEGYSVSREKKESFPLTVTSAQKNPTAFYLCASSEGDHSNEKLFFGSGTQLSVL.

This clonotype appeared many times. The CDR3 DNA is TGTGCCAGCAGCTTAGTATCAGGGGCGGAAGAGACCCAGTACTTC. This gives the protein CASSLVSGAEETQYF. The chain links TRBV7-2 to TRBJ2-5, with D tentatively TRBD1 (6 bases). V shed 1 base and J shed 3 bases, with 12 bases lying between them. The V gene's germline CDR1 is SGHTA and CDR2 FQGNSA. The CDR3 covers 15 residues. Using reference TRBV7-2 and TRBJ2-5 for the parts outside the CDR3, the full variable domain is GAGVSQSPSNKVTEKGKDVELRCDPISGHTALYWYRQSLGQGLEFLIYFQGNSAPDKSGLPSDRFSAERTGGSVSTLTIQRTQQEDSAVYLCASSLVSGAEETQYFGPGTRLLVL.

Comment on this clonotype: A read error may be the cause here, since a much bigger clone is one base away. V usage is TRBV12-3 or TRBV12-4 and J usage is TRBJ2-3, with D possibly being TRBD1 (7 bases). The CDR3 is 14 residues long. V lost 7 bases to trimming and J lost 14 bases, with 25 bases between them. The CDR3: CASTDGPAEGARYF. CDR3 DNA sequence: TGTGCCAGCACCGACGGACCAGCGGAGGGGGCCCGGTATTTT.

Many counts were recorded for this clonotype. The chain has TRBV7-9 and TRBJ1-2, with D uncertain. Germline assignment: CDR1 SEHNR and CDR2 FQNEAQ (reference sequence). Trimming removed 2 bases from V and 4 bases from J, with 11 bases in between. The CDR3 length is 14 residues. In nucleotides, the CDR3 is TGTGCCAGCAGCTTACAAACTCTTGCCTATGGCTACACCTTC. Residues: CASSLQTLAYGYTF.

This clonotype has a handful of counts. The CDR3 DNA reads as TGTGCCAGCAGTTCGGTCGGTCAAGAGACCCAGTACTTC. Its protein is CASSSVGQETQYF. The chain employs TRBV6-6 and TRBJ2-5; D remains ambiguous. Germline assignment: CDR1 MNHNY and CDR2 SVGAGI (reference sequence). Trimming took 4 bases from V and 2 from J, leaving 8 bases between them. CDR3 length: 13 residues.

The chain employs TRBV29-1 and TRBJ2-2; 10 nucleotides agree with TRBD1. Germline V gene data show CDR1 as SQVTM and CDR2 as ANQGSEA. The V gene end was trimmed by 3 bases and the J gene end by 7 bases; junction bases not matched to a gene: 8. The CDR3 is 15 residues long. The DNA of the CDR3 is TGCAGCGTTGATCGACAGGGGGCGATGGGCGGGGAGCTGTTTTTT. It yields the protein CSVDRQGAMGGELFF.

The gene calls are TRBV12-3 or TRBV12-4 and TRBJ2-7, with D uncertain. Trimming left V 2 bases short and J 3 bases short, with 5 bases between. CDR3 size: 12 residues. The CDR3 protein is CASSLTNYEQYF. CDR3 DNA sequence: TGTGCCAGCAGTTTAACGAACTACGAGCAGTACTTC.

The sample holds many counts of this clonotype. The J gene is TRBJ1-4, the V gene TRBV29-1; 8 bases match TRBD1. Germline values: CDR1 SQVTM, CDR2 ANQGSEA. V lost 3 bases and J lost 6; bases outside the gene matches: 9. The CDR3 length is 15 residues. The CDR3: CSVEYAGGRDEKLFF. DNA for the CDR3: TGCAGCGTTGAGTATGCAGGGGGCCGGGATGAAAAACTGTTTTTT.

This clonotype was counted a few times. The V and J genes are TRBV30 and TRBJ2-7; weak D call: TRBD1 (6 bases). There are 13 residues in the CDR3. CDR1 GTSNPN and CDR2 SVGIG come from the germline V gene (reference sequence). V lost 3 bases and J lost 3, with 12 bases in between. In DNA form, the CDR3 reads TGTGCCTGGAGGGGGACATTGAACTACGAGCAGTACTTC. Protein product: CAWRGTLNYEQYF.

This clonotype was observed a handful of times. The chain joins TRBV4-1 to TRBJ1-2; D is possibly TRBD1 (5 bases). V was trimmed by 11 bases and J by 6 bases, leaving 7 bases between them. This CDR3 region has 9 residues. The germline V gene encodes CDR1 MGHRA and CDR2 YSYEKL. The CDR3 DNA reads TGCGCCTCGGGGGATGGCTACACCTTC. Translating gives CASGDGYTF.